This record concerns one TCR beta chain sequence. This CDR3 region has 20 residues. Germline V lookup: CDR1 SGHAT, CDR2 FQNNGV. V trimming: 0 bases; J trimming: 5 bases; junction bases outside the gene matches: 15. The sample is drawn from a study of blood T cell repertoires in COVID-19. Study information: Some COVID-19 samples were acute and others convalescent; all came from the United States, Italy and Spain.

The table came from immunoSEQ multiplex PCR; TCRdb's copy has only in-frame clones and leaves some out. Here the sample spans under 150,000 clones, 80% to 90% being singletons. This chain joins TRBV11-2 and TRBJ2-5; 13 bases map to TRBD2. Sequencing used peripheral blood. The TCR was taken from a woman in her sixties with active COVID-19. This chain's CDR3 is CASSLENVRLAGGAGETQYF. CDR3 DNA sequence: TGTGCCAGCAGCTTAGAAAATGTTAGACTAGCGGGAGGAGCGGGGGAGACCCAGTACTTC. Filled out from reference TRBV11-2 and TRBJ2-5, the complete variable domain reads EAGVAQSPRYKIIEKRQSVAFWCNPISGHATLYWYQQILGQGPKLLIQFQNNGVVDDSQLPKDRFSAERLKGVDSTLKIQPAKLEDSAVYLCASSLENVRLAGGAGETQYFGPGTRLLVL.